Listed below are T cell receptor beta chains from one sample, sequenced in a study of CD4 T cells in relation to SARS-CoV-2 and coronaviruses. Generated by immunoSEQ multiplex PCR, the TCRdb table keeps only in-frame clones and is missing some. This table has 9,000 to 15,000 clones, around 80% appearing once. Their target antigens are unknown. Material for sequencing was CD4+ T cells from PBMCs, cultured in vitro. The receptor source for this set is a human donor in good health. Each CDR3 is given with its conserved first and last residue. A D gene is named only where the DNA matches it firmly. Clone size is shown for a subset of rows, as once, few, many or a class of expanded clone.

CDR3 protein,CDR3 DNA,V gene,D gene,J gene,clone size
CASSEQQDSGQPQHF,TGTGCCAGCAGTGAACAACAGGATTCGGGTCAGCCCCAGCATTTT,TRBV6-1,NA,TRBJ1-5,NA
CASSLSPGIPTYEQYF,TGTGCCAGCAGCTTAAGTCCAGGGATACCGACCTACGAGCAGTACTTC,TRBV7-2,NA,TRBJ2-7,NA
CASSPGDTGELFF,TGTGCCAGCAGCCCCGGGGACACCGGGGAGCTGTTTTTT,TRBV6-2/TRBV6-3,NA,TRBJ2-2,NA
CASSATLNEQFF,TGTGCCAGCAGCGCGACACTGAATGAGCAGTTCTTC,TRBV9,NA,TRBJ2-1,NA
CASSFGSSYEQYF,TGTGCCAGCAGCTTTGGGAGCTCCTACGAGCAGTACTTC,TRBV7-3,NA,TRBJ2-7,NA
CASSLVARTDFYEQYF,TGCGCCAGCAGCTTGGTAGCTCGGACGGACTTTTACGAGCAGTACTTC,TRBV5-1,NA,TRBJ2-7,once
CASSSGLAGGSPIEETQYF,TGTGCCAGCAGCAGCGGACTAGCGGGGGGCTCCCCTATTGAAGAGACCCAGTACTTC,TRBV7-8,TRBD2,TRBJ2-5,once
CAWSLLVVNTEAFF,TGTGCCTGGAGTCTTCTAGTAGTGAACACTGAAGCTTTCTTT,TRBV30,NA,TRBJ1-1,NA
CASSWGGADTEAFF,TGTGCCAGCAGCTGGGGCGGGGCCGACACTGAAGCTTTCTTT,TRBV5-6,NA,TRBJ1-1,few
CASSYQASGHEQYF,TGTGCCAGCAGTTACCAGGCTAGCGGGCACGAGCAGTACTTC,TRBV6-5,TRBD2,TRBJ2-7,NA
CASSQEGGRANVLTF,TGTGCCAGCAGCCAAGAGGGGGGTAGGGCCAACGTCCTGACTTTC,TRBV3-1/TRBV3-2,NA,TRBJ2-6,NA
CASSKGEDEKLFF,TGTGCCAGCAGTAAGGGGGAGGATGAAAAACTGTTTTTT,TRBV12-3/TRBV12-4,NA,TRBJ1-4,NA
CASSLLFPAGGYEQYF,TGCGCCAGCAGCCTTCTGTTCCCGGCAGGGGGCTACGAGCAGTACTTC,TRBV5-1,TRBD1,TRBJ2-7,NA
CASSPGGFYNEQFF,TGCGCCAGCAGCCCGGGGGGGTTTTACAATGAGCAGTTCTTC,TRBV4-3,TRBD2,TRBJ2-1,NA